Sequencing of this T cell receptor (beta chain) was carried out in a study of blood T cell repertoires in COVID-19. As for the study in general: Both acute and convalescent COVID-19 samples were obtained from the United States, Italy and Spain. PBMCs, B-cell-depleted T cells, or T cells were the source of the cDNA or gDNA that made up the material.

Authors' processing steps: It was from reference gene primer amplification that nucleated cell counts were estimated. The repertoire was sequenced with immunoSEQ multiplex PCR; TCRdb's copy has only in-frame clones and lacks some. That table supplies the V and J calls and clone size; D and trimming were determined from the DNA. This table has about 200,000 clones, more than 65% appearing once. Germline CDR1 and CDR2: SGHDT and YYEEEE. V was pared by 3 bases and J by 5 bases, with 11 bases of the junction left unmatched. The CDR3 has 16 residues. This chain links TRBV5-6 with TRBJ1-3; the match to TRBD1 covers 7 bases. This clonotype was sampled from a woman aged 80 or older with acute or convalescent COVID-19. Sequencing was performed on peripheral blood. CDR3 residues: CASSSGTVENRNTIYF. The CDR3 DNA sequence: TGTGCCAGCAGCTCCGGGACAGTGGAGAATAGAAACACCATATATTTT.